One and the same sample provided the 23 T cell receptor beta chains below, sequenced in a study of blood T cell repertoires in COVID-19. Produced via immunoSEQ multiplex PCR; TCRdb's table is partial and in-frame only. The repertoire holds about 42,000 clones, with roughly nine tenths as singletons. The sequencing sample was made of peripheral blood. All receptors derive from a man younger than 45 with active or convalescent COVID-19.

V gene TRBV7-9 combines with J gene TRBJ1-1; D is undetermined. The CDR3 sequence is 12 residues long. The germline CDR1 and CDR2 sequences are SEHNR and FQNEAQ (reference sequence). The ends were cut back, 4 bases at V and 5 bases at J, with 8 bases in the middle. DNA for the CDR3: TGTGCCAGCAGCTCGGTGGTAACTGAAGCTTTCTTT. As protein: CASSSVVTEAFF.

The chain combines TRBV18 with TRBJ1-5; tentatively, D is TRBD1 (6 bases). Trimming removed 3 bases from V and 5 bases from J, with 14 bases in between. This CDR3 has 15 amino acids. Germline V gene lookup returns CDR1 KGHSH and CDR2 LQKENI. This chain's CDR3 is CASSPTGSADQPQHF. In DNA form, the CDR3 reads TGTGCCAGCTCACCTACAGGGTCGGCGGATCAGCCCCAGCATTTT.

The chain carries TRBV5-1 and TRBJ1-6; D perhaps matches TRBD1 (5 bases). This CDR3 is 15 amino acids long. The germline V and J ends were trimmed by 0 bases and 7 bases, with 11 bases remaining between them. Germline values: CDR1 SGHRS, CDR2 YFSETQ. In nucleotides, the CDR3 is TGCGCCAGCAGCTTGGCCCTCCGACAGAATTCACCCCTCCACTTT. It specifies CASSLALRQNSPLHF.

This clone was observed once. The gene calls are TRBV13 and TRBJ1-1; tentatively, D is TRBD1 (6 bases). The V end was cut by 4 bases, the J end by 2 bases, with 8 bases between. The CDR3 consists of 13 residues. From germline, CDR1 is PRHDT and CDR2 FYEKMQ (reference sequence). In DNA form, the CDR3 reads TGTGCCAGCAGCTCTGGGACAAACACTGAAGCTTTCTTT. It specifies CASSSGTNTEAFF. Combining the CDR3 with reference TRBV13 and TRBJ1-1 gives the whole variable domain AAGVIQSPRHLIKEKRETATLKCYPIPRHDTVYWYQQGPGQDPQFLISFYEKMQSDKGSIPDRFSAQQFSDYHSELNMSSLELGDSALYFCASSSGTNTEAFFGQGTRLTVV.

The rearrangement uses TRBV7-8 and TRBJ2-1; 7 bases are shared with TRBD2. The V and J ends lost 1 base and 6 bases, in that order; junction bases with no gene match: 3. CDR1 is SGHVS and CDR2 is FQNEAQ in the germline V gene. There are 14 residues in the CDR3. The CDR3 bases are TGTGCCAGCAGCTTAGTGTGGGGGGGCAATGAGCAGTTCTTC. Encoded protein: CASSLVWGGNEQFF.

This clone has a single count. The chain has TRBV5-5 and TRBJ2-7, with a tentative D call TRBD1 (6 bases). Looked up from germline, CDR1 is SGHKS and CDR2 is YYEKEE (reference sequence). This CDR3 contains 13 residues. Trimming pared 4 bases from V and 2 bases from J, leaving 10 bases between. The CDR3 loop is CASSQGFPYEQYF. In nucleotides, the CDR3 is TGTGCCAGCAGCCAGGGGTTCCCCTACGAGCAGTACTTC.

This clone was found once. This chain connects TRBV2 to TRBJ1-1; D is ambiguous. Germline lookup yields CDR1 SNHLY and CDR2 FYNNEI. Trimming took off 6 bases at V and 5 bases at J, with 13 bases between the two ends. The CDR3 contains 13 residues. In DNA form, the CDR3 reads TGTGCCAGCAGCCTAGTGGGAGCTACTGAAGCTTTCTTT. Translating it yields CASSLVGATEAFF.

The chain carries TRBV6-5 and TRBJ1-1; D possibly corresponds to TRBD1 (6 bases). Germline V gives CDR1 MNHEY, CDR2 SVGAGI. This CDR3 contains 14 residues. V dropped 5 bases and J dropped 2 bases, with 12 bases sitting between them. The CDR3: CASSKGTPNTEAFF. The CDR3 coding sequence is TGTGCCAGCAGTAAGGGGACACCTAACACTGAAGCTTTCTTT.

The table lists this clone with a count of one. The chain joins TRBV7-8 to TRBJ2-3; 10 bases line up with TRBD2. Germline values: CDR1 SGHVS, CDR2 FQNEAQ. There are 17 residues in the CDR3. Trimming took 0 bases from V and 3 from J; bases not matched to a gene: 6. For the CDR3, the DNA is TGTGCCAGCAGCTTAGCGCTAGCGGGAGCTGGGACAGATACGCAGTATTTT. Its protein is CASSLALAGAGTDTQYF.

The CDR3 bases are TGTGCCAGCAGCTTAGGTGGACAGGGGGCTAACTATGGCTACACCTTC. This codes for CASSLGGQGANYGYTF. The chain couples TRBV11-3 to TRBJ1-2, with 10 bases identical to TRBD1. Germline V gene sequence: CDR1 SGHNT, CDR2 YENEEA. Trimming took 1 base from V and 0 from J; bases not matched to a gene: 2. The CDR3 has 16 amino acids.

The genes are TRBV29-1 and TRBJ1-5; 11 bases map to TRBD1. CDR3 length equals 13 residues. J lost 5 bases, V lost 6 bases, and 3 bases had no gene match. CDR1 SQVTM and CDR2 ANQGSEA come from the germline V gene. This chain's CDR3 is CSVPGQGDQPQHF. As DNA, the CDR3 is TGCAGCGTACCGGGACAGGGGGATCAGCCCCAGCATTTT.

This chain connects TRBV3-1 (or the pseudogene TRBV3-2) to TRBJ2-1; TRBD1 aligns across 10 bases. Unmatched junction bases numbered 3, after V lost 1 base and J lost 12 bases. Germline V gives CDR1 LGHDT, CDR2 YNNKEL (reference sequence). The length of the CDR3 is 13 residues. CDR3 in amino acids: CASSQGTGGWQFF. CDR3 DNA: TGTGCCAGCAGCCAAGGGACAGGGGGGTGGCAGTTCTTC.

V and J are TRBV9 and TRBJ1-1; possibly TRBD1 for D (6 bases). The V and J ends lost 0 bases and 0 bases respectively, with 12 bases between them. The CDR3 contains 16 residues. Germline lookup yields CDR1 SGDLS and CDR2 YYNGEE. The CDR3 nucleotides are TGTGCCAGCAGCGTAGGTGCAGGGGAGATGAACACTGAAGCTTTCTTT. Its protein is CASSVGAGEMNTEAFF.

This rearrangement joins TRBV7-2 to TRBJ2-7; no definite D call. The CDR3 is made up of 12 amino acids. CDR1 is SGHTA, CDR2 FQGNSA, per germline. The V gene lost 1 base and the J gene lost 2 bases, with 3 bases spanning the gap. CDR3 sequence: CASSLVTYEQYF. The CDR3 coding sequence is TGTGCCAGCAGCTTAGTAACCTACGAGCAGTACTTC.

This chain connects TRBV19 to TRBJ1-1; perhaps TRBD1 as D (6 bases). CDR3 length: 15 residues. Looked up from germline, CDR1 is LNHDA and CDR2 is SQIVND (reference sequence). The ends were cut back, 6 bases at V and 1 base at J, with 15 bases in the middle. CDR3 region: CASSLQGTGNTEAFF. CDR3 sequence (DNA): TGTGCCAGTAGCCTACAGGGAACTGGGAACACTGAAGCTTTCTTT.

The chain links TRBV2 to TRBJ1-1, with no clear D. Trimming left V 8 bases short and J 0 bases short, with 16 bases between. The CDR3 has 15 residues. Germline assignment: CDR1 SNHLY and CDR2 FYNNEI. CDR3 in DNA: TGTGCCAGCCGAGGGCCCGCCGAGTTGAACACTGAAGCTTTCTTT. Translating it yields CASRGPAELNTEAFF. Supplemented by reference TRBV2 and TRBJ1-1, the full variable domain reads EPEVTQTPSHQVTQMGQEVILRCVPISNHLYFYWYRQILGQKVEFLVSFYNNEISEKSEIFDDQFSVERPDGSNFTLKIRSTKLEDSAMYFCASRGPAELNTEAFFGQGTRLTVV.

The chain employs TRBV9 and TRBJ1-4; D gene unclear. Trimming left V 4 bases short and J 8 bases short, with 21 bases between. Germline CDR1 and CDR2: SGDLS and YYNGEE. The CDR3 is 16 residues long. CDR3 nucleotide sequence: TGTGCCAGCAGCCAACGGGCCAGAGGGTTAGGGGAAAAACTGTTTTTT. This encodes CASSQRARGLGEKLFF.

The V gene is TRBV28, the J gene TRBJ1-5; unclear D gene. The CDR3 is 16 residues long. Trimming took off 5 bases at V and 4 bases at J, with 18 bases between the two ends. Germline loops: CDR1 MDHEN, CDR2 SYDVKM. The CDR3 bases are TGTGCCAGCAGTCCTAGACCTTCATCGGTTAATCAGCCCCAGCATTTT. Translation gives CASSPRPSSVNQPQHF.

The CDR3 loop reads CASIVIQGGDQPQHF. Written as DNA, the CDR3 is TGCGCCAGCATCGTCATTCAGGGCGGAGATCAGCCCCAGCATTTT. This chain joins TRBV5-1 and TRBJ1-5, with D perhaps TRBD1 (5 bases). Germline CDR1 SGHRS, CDR2 YFSETQ. The CDR3 is 15 amino acids. V was pared by 6 bases and J by 5 bases, with 18 bases between.

This rearrangement joins TRBV15 to TRBJ1-3; no firm D call. V was cut by 0 bases and J by 3 bases, with 9 bases left in between. The germline CDR1 and CDR2 sequences are LNHNV and YYDKDF (reference sequence). CDR3 length: 15 amino acids. This chain's CDR3 is CATSRDYPGGNTIYF. The CDR3 DNA reads TGTGCCACCAGCAGAGATTACCCGGGTGGAAACACCATATATTTT.

V usage is TRBV20-1 and J usage is TRBJ1-2, with 7 bases lining up with TRBD1. CDR3 length equals 11 residues. Germline V gene data show CDR1 as DFQATT and CDR2 as SNEGSKA (reference sequence). V was pared by 6 bases and J by 3 bases, with 1 base of the junction left unmatched. The DNA of the CDR3 is TGCAGTGCAACAGGGGACTATGGCTACACCTTC. Encoded protein: CSATGDYGYTF.

The V and J genes are TRBV27 and TRBJ2-1; the match to TRBD2 covers 13 bases. V lost 5 bases, J lost 10 bases, and 11 bases stayed unmatched. The germline V gene has CDR1 MNHEY and CDR2 SMNVEV (reference sequence). CDR3 length equals 16 residues. In DNA, the CDR3 is TGTGCCAGCAGTGCCCGCGGGACTAGCGGGGCTTGGGAGCAGTTCTTC. Translation: CASSARGTSGAWEQFF.

V is TRBV6-1 and J is TRBJ2-2; D might be TRBD1 (5 bases). Germline V gene lookup returns CDR1 MNHNS and CDR2 SASEGT. Trimming removed 3 bases from V and 5 bases from J, with 13 bases in between. This CDR3 region has 15 residues. In DNA form, the CDR3 reads TGTGCCAGCAGTGAGCAGGGAAGCCGGACCGGGGAGCTGTTTTTT. Protein sequence: CASSEQGSRTGELFF.